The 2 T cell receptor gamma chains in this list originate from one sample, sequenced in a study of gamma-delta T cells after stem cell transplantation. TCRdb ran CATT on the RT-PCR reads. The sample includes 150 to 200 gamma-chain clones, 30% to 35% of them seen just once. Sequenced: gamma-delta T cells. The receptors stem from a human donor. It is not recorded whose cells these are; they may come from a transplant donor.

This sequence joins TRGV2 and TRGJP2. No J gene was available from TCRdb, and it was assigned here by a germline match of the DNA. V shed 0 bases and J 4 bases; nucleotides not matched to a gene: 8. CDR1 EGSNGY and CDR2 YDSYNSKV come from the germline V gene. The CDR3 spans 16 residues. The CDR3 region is CATWDGRVFSDWIKTF. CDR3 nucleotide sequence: TGTGCCACCTGGGACGGGCGAGTTTTTAGTGATTGGATCAAGACGTTT.

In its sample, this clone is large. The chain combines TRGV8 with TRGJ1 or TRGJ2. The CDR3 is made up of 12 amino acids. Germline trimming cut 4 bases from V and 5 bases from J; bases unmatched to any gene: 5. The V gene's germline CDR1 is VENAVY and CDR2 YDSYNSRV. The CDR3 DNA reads TGTGCCACCTGGGAGATAGATTATAAGAAACTCTTT. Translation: CATWEIDYKKLF.